What follows describes a single T cell receptor beta chain. This specimen belongs to a study of T cell changes during pregnancy in multiple sclerosis. This table comes from immunoSEQ multiplex PCR, and its TCRdb copy is limited to in-frame clones, with some not included. The table shows 50,000 to 75,000 clones, with about 94% occurring only once. CDR3 length equals 15 residues. Looked up from germline, CDR1 is SNHLY and CDR2 is FYNNEI. Trimming pared 6 bases from V and 0 bases from J, leaving 12 bases between. This sequence joins TRBV2 and TRBJ2-4; no clear D. The source material was peripheral blood, sampled in the third trimester of pregnancy. The clonotype comes from a female donor in good health, enrolled as a control in a pregnancy study. The CDR3 reads CASSKEILAKNIQYF. CDR3 in DNA: TGTGCCAGCAGCAAGGAGATTCTAGCCAAAAACATTCAGTACTTC.